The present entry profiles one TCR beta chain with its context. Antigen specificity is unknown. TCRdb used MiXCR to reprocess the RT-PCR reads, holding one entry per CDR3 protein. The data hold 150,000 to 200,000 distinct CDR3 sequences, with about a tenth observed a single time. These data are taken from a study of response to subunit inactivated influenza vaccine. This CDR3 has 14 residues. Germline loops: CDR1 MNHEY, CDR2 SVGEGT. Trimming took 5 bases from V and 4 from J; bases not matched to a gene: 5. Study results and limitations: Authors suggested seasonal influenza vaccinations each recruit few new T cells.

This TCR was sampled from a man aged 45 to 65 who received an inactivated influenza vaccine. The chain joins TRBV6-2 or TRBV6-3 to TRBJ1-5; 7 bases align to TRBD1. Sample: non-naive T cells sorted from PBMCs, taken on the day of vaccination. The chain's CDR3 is CASSARDRNQPQHF. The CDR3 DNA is TGTGCCAGCAGTGCCCGGGACAGAAATCAGCCCCAGCATTTT.